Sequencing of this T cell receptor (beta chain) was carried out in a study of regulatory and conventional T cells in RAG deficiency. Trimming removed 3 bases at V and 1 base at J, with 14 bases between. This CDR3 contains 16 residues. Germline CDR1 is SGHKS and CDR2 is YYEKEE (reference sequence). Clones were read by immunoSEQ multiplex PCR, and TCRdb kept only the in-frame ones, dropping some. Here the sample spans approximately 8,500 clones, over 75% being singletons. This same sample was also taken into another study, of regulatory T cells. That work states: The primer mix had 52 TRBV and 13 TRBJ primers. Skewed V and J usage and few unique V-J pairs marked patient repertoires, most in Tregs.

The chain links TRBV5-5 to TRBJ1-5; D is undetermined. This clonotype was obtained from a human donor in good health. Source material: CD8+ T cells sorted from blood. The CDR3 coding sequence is TGTGCCAGCAGCTCTCGGGCAGGTTTAAGCAATCAGCCCCAGCATTTT. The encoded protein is CASSSRAGLSNQPQHF.